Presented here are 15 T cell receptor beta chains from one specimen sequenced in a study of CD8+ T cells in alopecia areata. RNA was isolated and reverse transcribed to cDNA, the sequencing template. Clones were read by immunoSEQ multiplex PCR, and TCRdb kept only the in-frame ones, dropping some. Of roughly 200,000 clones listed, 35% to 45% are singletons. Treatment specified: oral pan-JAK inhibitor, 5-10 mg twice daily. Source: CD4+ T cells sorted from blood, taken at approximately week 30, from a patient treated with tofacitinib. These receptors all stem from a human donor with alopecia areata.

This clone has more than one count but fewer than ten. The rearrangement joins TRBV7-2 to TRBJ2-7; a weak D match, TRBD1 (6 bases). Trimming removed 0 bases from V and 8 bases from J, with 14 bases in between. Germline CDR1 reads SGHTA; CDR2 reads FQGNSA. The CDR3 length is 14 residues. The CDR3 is CASSLALQGMKQYF. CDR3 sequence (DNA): TGTGCCAGCAGCTTAGCCTTGCAGGGGATGAAGCAGTACTTC.

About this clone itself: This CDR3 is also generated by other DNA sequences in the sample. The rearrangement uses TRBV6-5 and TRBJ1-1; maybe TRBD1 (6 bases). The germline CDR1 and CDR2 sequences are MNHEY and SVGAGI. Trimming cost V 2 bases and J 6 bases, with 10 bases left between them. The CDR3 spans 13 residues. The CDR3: CASSYEGGSEAFF. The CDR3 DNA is TGTGCCAGCAGTTACGAAGGGGGATCTGAAGCTTTCTTT.

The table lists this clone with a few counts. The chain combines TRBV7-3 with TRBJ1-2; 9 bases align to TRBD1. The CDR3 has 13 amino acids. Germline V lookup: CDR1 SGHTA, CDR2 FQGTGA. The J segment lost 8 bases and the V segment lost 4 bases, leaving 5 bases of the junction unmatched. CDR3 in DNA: TGTGCCAGCAGCTCCCCAGGGACAGGGGGCTACACCTTC. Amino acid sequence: CASSSPGTGGYTF.

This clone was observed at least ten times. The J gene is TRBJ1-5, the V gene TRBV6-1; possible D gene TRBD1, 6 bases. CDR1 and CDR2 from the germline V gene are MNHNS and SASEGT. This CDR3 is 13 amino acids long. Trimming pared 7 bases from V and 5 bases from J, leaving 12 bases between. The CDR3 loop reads CASTRGGDQPQHF. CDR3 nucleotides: TGTGCCAGCACCAGGGGAGGGGATCAGCCCCAGCATTTT.

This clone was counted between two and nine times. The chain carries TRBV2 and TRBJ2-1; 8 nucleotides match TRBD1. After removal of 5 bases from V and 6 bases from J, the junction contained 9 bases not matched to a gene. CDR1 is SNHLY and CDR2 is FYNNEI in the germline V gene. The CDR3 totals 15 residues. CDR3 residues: CASSTDRVGGNEQFF. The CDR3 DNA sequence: TGTGCCAGCAGTACGGACAGGGTAGGAGGCAATGAGCAGTTCTTC.

The CDR3 reads CSVEGQGSVREQYF. CDR3 bases: TGCAGCGTTGAAGGACAGGGGTCTGTCCGCGAGCAGTACTTC. This chain joins TRBV29-1 and TRBJ2-7; 8 nucleotides agree with TRBD1. CDR1 and CDR2 from the germline V gene are SQVTM and ANQGSEA. V lost 1 base to trimming and J lost 6 bases; unmatched junction nucleotides: 8. The CDR3 contains 14 residues.

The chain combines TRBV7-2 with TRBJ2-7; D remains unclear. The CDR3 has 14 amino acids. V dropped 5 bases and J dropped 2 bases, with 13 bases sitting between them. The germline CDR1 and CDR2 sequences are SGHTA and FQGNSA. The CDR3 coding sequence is TGTGCCAGCAGCGCTCTAGTATTTCCCTACGAGCAGTACTTC. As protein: CASSALVFPYEQYF.

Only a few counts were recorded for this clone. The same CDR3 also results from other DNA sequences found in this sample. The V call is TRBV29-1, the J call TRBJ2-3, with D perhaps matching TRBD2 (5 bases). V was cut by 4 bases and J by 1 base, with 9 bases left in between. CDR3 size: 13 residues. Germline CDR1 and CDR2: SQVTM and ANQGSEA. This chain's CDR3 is CSVAGRGTDTQYF. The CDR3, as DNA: TGCAGCGTTGCCGGGCGGGGCACAGATACGCAGTATTTT.

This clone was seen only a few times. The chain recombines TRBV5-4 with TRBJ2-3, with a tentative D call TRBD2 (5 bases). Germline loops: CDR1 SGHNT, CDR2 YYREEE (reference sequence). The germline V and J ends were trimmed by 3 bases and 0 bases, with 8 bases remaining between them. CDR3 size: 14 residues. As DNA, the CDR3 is TGTGCCAGCAGCTCTCGACTAAGCACAGATACGCAGTATTTT. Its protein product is CASSSRLSTDTQYF.

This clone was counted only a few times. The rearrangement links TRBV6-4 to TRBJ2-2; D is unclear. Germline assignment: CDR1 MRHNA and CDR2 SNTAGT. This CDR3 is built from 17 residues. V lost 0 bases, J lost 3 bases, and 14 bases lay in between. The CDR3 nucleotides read TGTGCCAGCAGTGACTCGGTGAAAGGGAAACACACCGGGGAGCTGTTTTTT. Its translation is CASSDSVKGKHTGELFF.

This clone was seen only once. CDR3 sequence: CASSTQGTGGITQYF. CDR3 coding DNA: TGTGCCAGCAGCACTCAAGGGACAGGAGGAATAACGCAGTATTTT. The rearrangement uses TRBV7-3 and TRBJ2-3; 8 bases agree with TRBD1. This CDR3 region has 15 residues. Germline values: CDR1 SGHTA, CDR2 FQGTGA. The V and J ends lost 5 bases and 9 bases, in that order; junction bases with no gene match: 13.

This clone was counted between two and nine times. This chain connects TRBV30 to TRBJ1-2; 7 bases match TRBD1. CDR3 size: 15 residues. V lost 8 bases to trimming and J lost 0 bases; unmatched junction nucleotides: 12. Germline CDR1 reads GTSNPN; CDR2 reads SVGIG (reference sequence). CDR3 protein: CAGPPTGETNYGYTF. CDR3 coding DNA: TGTGCCGGACCCCCTACAGGGGAGACTAACTATGGCTACACCTTC.

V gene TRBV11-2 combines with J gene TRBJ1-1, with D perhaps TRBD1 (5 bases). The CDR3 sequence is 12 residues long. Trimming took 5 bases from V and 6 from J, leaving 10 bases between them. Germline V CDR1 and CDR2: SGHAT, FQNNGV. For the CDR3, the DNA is TGTGCCAGCAGCCTTCAGGGCGCTGAAGCTTTCTTT. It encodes CASSLQGAEAFF.

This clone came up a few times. Here the CDR3 reads CASRMTGGSNQPQHF. Written as DNA, the CDR3 is TGTGCCAGCAGAATGACAGGGGGGAGCAATCAGCCCCAGCATTTT. V usage is TRBV2 and J usage is TRBJ1-5, with 9 bases lining up with TRBD1. Germline V gene sequence: CDR1 SNHLY, CDR2 FYNNEI. The ends lost 6 bases at V and 1 base at J; junction bases unmatched: 4. CDR3 size: 15 residues.

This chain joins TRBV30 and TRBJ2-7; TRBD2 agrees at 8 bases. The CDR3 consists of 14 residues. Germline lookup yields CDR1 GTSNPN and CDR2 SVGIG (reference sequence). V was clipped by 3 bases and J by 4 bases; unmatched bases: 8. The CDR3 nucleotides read TGTGCCTGGAGCAAGGGACTAGAATTGTACGAGCAGTACTTC. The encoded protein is CAWSKGLELYEQYF.